This entry lists 30 T cell receptor beta chains sequenced from one sample in a study of shared clonotypes between healthy human individuals. As defined, naive CD8 cells were CD45RO-negative and positively selected for CCR7, with terminally differentiated effector memory CD45RA+ cells excluded. The table came from immunoSEQ multiplex PCR; TCRdb's copy has only in-frame clones and leaves some out. This sample has 1.5 million to 2.5 million clones, with around 96% found just once. The specimen was naive CD8+ T cells sorted from blood. The receptors were sampled from a man aged 18-30 years in good health.

The chain combines TRBV11-1 with TRBJ1-1; possibly TRBD1 for D (6 bases). CDR1 is SGHAT and CDR2 is FQDESV in the germline V gene (reference sequence). The V gene lost 1 base and the J gene lost 0 bases, with 18 bases spanning the gap. The length of the CDR3 is 18 residues. CDR3 DNA: TGTGCCAGCAGCTTAGTAGCCCCTTGGACAGTGTTGAACACTGAAGCTTTCTTT. It codes for CASSLVAPWTVLNTEAFF. The full variable domain, completed using reference TRBV11-1 and TRBJ1-1, is EAEVAQSPRYKITEKSQAVAFWCDPISGHATLYWYRQILGQGPELLVQFQDESVVDDSQLPKDRFSAERLKGVDSTLKIQPAELGDSAMYLCASSLVAPWTVLNTEAFFGQGTRLTVV.

As to this clone: The same CDR3 also results from other DNA sequences found in this sample. The chain couples TRBV6-5 to TRBJ2-2, with D unresolved. Deletions cut 2 bases from V and 5 bases from J, with 6 bases between. CDR1 MNHEY and CDR2 SVGAGI come from the germline V gene. CDR3 size: 13 residues. In DNA form, the CDR3 reads TGTGCCAGCAGTTACGCGACGACCGGGGAGCTGTTTTTT. Protein sequence: CASSYATTGELFF.

V and J are TRBV9 and TRBJ2-7; the D gene could be TRBD1 or TRBD2 (5 bases each). The germline CDR1 and CDR2 sequences are SGDLS and YYNGEE. This CDR3 has 15 amino acids. With 0 bases removed from V and 5 bases from J, the gap between germline ends came to 15 bases. The CDR3 sequence: CASSVGDGASHEQYF. CDR3 in DNA: TGTGCCAGCAGCGTAGGTGACGGGGCCTCACACGAGCAGTACTTC.

This clone was recorded only once. The J gene is TRBJ2-2, the V gene TRBV11-2; D is undetermined. This CDR3 region has 16 residues. The V end lost 1 base, the J end lost 1 base, and 10 bases lay between the germline ends. Germline V lookup: CDR1 SGHAT, CDR2 FQNNGV. The CDR3 loop reads CASSLGDSMNTGELFF. CDR3 DNA sequence: TGTGCCAGCAGCTTAGGCGACTCTATGAACACCGGGGAGCTGTTTTTT. The full variable domain, rest sourced from reference TRBV11-2 and TRBJ2-2, is EAGVAQSPRYKIIEKRQSVAFWCNPISGHATLYWYQQILGQGPKLLIQFQNNGVVDDSQLPKDRFSAERLKGVDSTLKIQPAKLEDSAVYLCASSLGDSMNTGELFFGEGSRLTVL.

The V call is TRBV15, the J call TRBJ2-7, with D hard to call. This CDR3 has 14 residues. CDR1 and CDR2 (germline): LNHNV, YYDKDF (reference sequence). The V end lost 5 bases, the J end lost 2 bases, and 13 bases lay between the germline ends. This chain's CDR3 is CATSETYSAYEQYF. The CDR3, as DNA: TGTGCCACCAGCGAAACGTACAGTGCCTACGAGCAGTACTTC. The complete variable domain, with remaining parts taken from reference TRBV15 and TRBJ2-7, reads DAMVIQNPRYQVTQFGKPVTLSCSQTLNHNVMYWYQQKSSQAPKLLFHYYDKDFNNEADTPDNFQSRRPNTSFCFLDIRSPGLGDTAMYLCATSETYSAYEQYFGPGTRLTVT.

The chain recombines TRBV5-8 with TRBJ1-2; D unclear. The V gene's germline CDR1 is SGHTS and CDR2 YDEGEE. The CDR3 runs 11 residues. Trimming took off 5 bases at V and 7 bases at J, with 9 bases between the two ends. CDR3 in amino acids: CASRSEGGYTF. The CDR3, as DNA: TGTGCCAGCAGGTCGGAGGGTGGCTACACCTTC.

The V gene is TRBV5-4, the J gene TRBJ2-5; possible D gene TRBD1, 6 bases. Germline-derived CDR1 and CDR2 are SGHNT and YYREEE (reference sequence). The ends were cut back, 4 bases at V and 3 bases at J, with 13 bases in the middle. The CDR3 contains 14 residues. DNA for the CDR3: TGTGCCAGCAGCATGGACAGTTCTGAAGAGACCCAGTACTTC. Its translation is CASSMDSSEETQYF.

The rearrangement uses TRBV7-8 and TRBJ2-1, with D unresolved. The CDR3 consists of 16 residues. In germline, CDR1 is SGHVS, CDR2 FQNEAQ. Trimming removed 1 base from V and 2 bases from J, with 12 bases in between. CDR3 sequence (DNA): TGTGCCAGCAGCTTAGATTGGAGTGGGACCTACAATGAGCAGTTCTTC. Translated: CASSLDWSGTYNEQFF.

This sequence joins TRBV29-1 and TRBJ2-1; possibly TRBD2 for D (5 bases). V was cut by 4 bases and J by 5 bases, with 12 bases left in between. CDR1 is SQVTM and CDR2 is ANQGSEA in the germline V gene. The CDR3 consists of 13 residues. CDR3 nucleotide sequence: TGCAGCGTTGTGCCAGCGGCGCACAATGAGCAGTTCTTC. Amino acid sequence: CSVVPAAHNEQFF.

V usage is TRBV7-6 and J usage is TRBJ2-1; 9 nucleotides agree with TRBD2. The CDR3 spans 15 residues. Germline CDR1 SGHVS, CDR2 FNYEAQ. V lost 0 bases and J lost 7; bases outside the gene matches: 4. DNA of the CDR3: TGTGCCAGCAGCTTAGCGACTAGCGGTGGGAATGAGCAGTTCTTC. Translating it yields CASSLATSGGNEQFF.

V is TRBV6-5 and J is TRBJ2-5; 10 positions match TRBD1. Trimming took 2 bases from V and 5 from J; bases not matched to a gene: 5. The germline CDR1 and CDR2 sequences are MNHEY and SVGAGI. The CDR3 spans 15 residues. The CDR3 nucleotides are TGTGCCAGCAGTTACGGGACAGGGGTCGAGGAGACCCAGTACTTC. This gives the protein CASSYGTGVEETQYF.

The V gene is TRBV19, the J gene TRBJ2-6; TRBD1 matches 7 bases. CDR1 is LNHDA, CDR2 SQIVND, per germline (reference sequence). The V segment lost 4 bases and the J segment 4 bases; nucleotides outside the gene matches: 10. This CDR3 contains 17 residues. CDR3 nucleotides: TGTGCCAGTAGTACACCCCTCGACAGGGAAGGGGCCAACGTCCTGACTTTC. It specifies CASSTPLDREGANVLTF.

This clone showed up just once. DNA of the CDR3: TGTGCCAGCAGCTCGACGCCTGGAAACACCATATATTTT. The encoded protein is CASSSTPGNTIYF. The chain uses TRBV7-9 and TRBJ1-3, with no clear D. The CDR3 loop spans 13 amino acids. Trimming pared 4 bases from V and 2 bases from J, leaving 6 bases between. Germline loops: CDR1 SEHNR, CDR2 FQNEAQ (reference sequence).

The chain has TRBV4-1 and TRBJ2-1; D not resolved. The CDR3 spans 14 residues. V lost 2 bases to trimming and J lost 0 bases, with 5 bases between them. Germline CDR1 MGHRA, CDR2 YSYEKL. CDR3 sequence (DNA): TGCGCCAGCAGCCAATTTAGCTCCTACAATGAGCAGTTCTTC. Protein sequence: CASSQFSSYNEQFF.

The V gene is TRBV29-1, the J gene TRBJ2-2; TRBD2 matches 7 bases. With V trimmed by 5 bases and J by 4 bases, 4 bases remained unmatched. Germline V gene data show CDR1 as SQVTM and CDR2 as ANQGSEA. The CDR3 runs to 13 residues. The CDR3 bases are TGCAGCGTTTGGGACTATTCCACCGGGGAGCTGTTTTTT. Amino acid sequence: CSVWDYSTGELFF.

V and J are TRBV27 and TRBJ2-7; D unclear. Germline V gives CDR1 MNHEY, CDR2 SMNVEV (reference sequence). The CDR3 sequence is 12 residues long. Trimming took off 5 bases at V and 0 bases at J, with 5 bases between the two ends. DNA of the CDR3: TGTGCCAGCAGTCGGTACTCCTACGAGCAGTACTTC. Protein product: CASSRYSYEQYF.

CDR3 coding DNA: TGTGCCAGCACTGTGGGACTAGCGGGAGCCAAAAACATTCAGTACTTC. Translated, it gives CASTVGLAGAKNIQYF. The V gene is TRBV2, the J gene TRBJ2-4, with 12 bases fitting TRBD2. CDR1 is SNHLY, CDR2 FYNNEI, per germline. V shed 7 bases and J 0 bases; nucleotides not matched to a gene: 4. The CDR3 covers 16 residues.

The V and J genes are TRBV7-2 and TRBJ2-7; possible D gene TRBD1, 6 bases. In germline, CDR1 is SGHTA, CDR2 FQGNSA. This CDR3 region has 12 residues. The germline V and J ends were trimmed by 5 bases and 6 bases, with 11 bases remaining between them. The CDR3 coding sequence is TGTGCCAGCAGCCACAGGGTTGCCGAGCAGTACTTC. It yields the protein CASSHRVAEQYF. Full variable domain (missing parts from reference TRBV7-2 and TRBJ2-7): GAGVSQSPSNKVTEKGKDVELRCDPISGHTALYWYRQSLGQGLEFLIYFQGNSAPDKSGLPSDRFSAERTGGSVSTLTIQRTQQEDSAVYLCASSHRVAEQYFGPGTRLTVT.

The rearrangement uses TRBV7-8 and TRBJ1-2; no firm D call. Germline V gene sequence: CDR1 SGHVS, CDR2 FQNEAQ. V gave up 2 bases and J gave up 4 bases, with 8 bases separating them. This CDR3 region has 13 residues. The CDR3 is CASSLLVSYGYTF. The CDR3 DNA reads as TGTGCCAGCAGCTTACTTGTTAGCTATGGCTACACCTTC.

The gene calls are TRBV2 and TRBJ2-3, with 7 bases aligning to TRBD2. V lost 3 bases, J lost 6 bases, and 18 bases stayed unmatched. The germline V gene encodes CDR1 SNHLY and CDR2 FYNNEI. CDR3 length: 18 residues. The CDR3 DNA reads as TGTGCCAGCAGTGATTCACGCAGCCGCGGGACTACCTCCGATACGCAGTATTTT. It specifies CASSDSRSRGTTSDTQYF. The variable domain in full, completed from reference TRBV2 and TRBJ2-3, reads EPEVTQTPSHQVTQMGQEVILRCVPISNHLYFYWYRQILGQKVEFLVSFYNNEISEKSEIFDDQFSVERPDGSNFTLKIRSTKLEDSAMYFCASSDSRSRGTTSDTQYFGPGTRLTVL.

Points on this clone: Other DNA variants within this sample encode the same CDR3. The rearrangement joins TRBV5-1 to TRBJ1-1; a possible D gene is TRBD1 (5 bases). V was cut by 2 bases and J by 5 bases, with 7 bases left in between. Germline values: CDR1 SGHRS, CDR2 YFSETQ. The CDR3 totals 12 residues. CDR3 sequence reads: CASSFGGTEAFF. CDR3 coding DNA: TGCGCCAGCAGCTTTGGGGGAACTGAAGCTTTCTTT. Using reference TRBV5-1 and TRBJ1-1 for the parts outside the CDR3, the full variable domain is KAGVTQTPRYLIKTRGQQVTLSCSPISGHRSVSWYQQTPGQGLQFLFEYFSETQRNKGNFPGRFSGRQFSNSRSEMNVSTLELGDSALYLCASSFGGTEAFFGQGTRLTVV.

As to this clone: Distinct nucleotide sequences in the sample also encode this CDR3. This sequence joins TRBV6-5 and TRBJ2-3; 8 bases line up with TRBD1. Looked up from germline, CDR1 is MNHEY and CDR2 is SVGAGI. The J segment lost 4 bases and the V segment lost 0 bases, leaving 3 bases of the junction unmatched. The CDR3 consists of 15 residues. The CDR3 spells CASSYSDRVADTQYF. CDR3 coding DNA: TGTGCCAGCAGTTACTCGGACAGGGTAGCAGATACGCAGTATTTT.

V and J are TRBV4-2 and TRBJ1-1, with a possible D match to TRBD1 (5 bases). CDR1 and CDR2 from the germline V gene are LGHNA and YNFKEQ. V was clipped by 2 bases and J by 0 bases, with 13 bases between them. The CDR3 covers 16 residues. CDR3 region: CASSQITGIMNTEAFF. CDR3 nucleotide sequence: TGTGCCAGCAGCCAAATAACAGGAATCATGAACACTGAAGCTTTCTTT.

On this clone itself: The sample holds other DNA sequences that translate to the same CDR3. The rearrangement joins TRBV7-6 to TRBJ2-7; D not resolved. Germline CDR1 SGHVS, CDR2 FNYEAQ. V shed 0 bases and J shed 4 bases, with 7 bases lying between them. The CDR3 covers 13 residues. The CDR3 nucleotides read TGTGCCAGCAGCTTAGCACGAAGTTACGAGCAGTACTTC. Translated: CASSLARSYEQYF.

The J gene is TRBJ2-7, the V gene TRBV28; tentatively, D is TRBD1 (6 bases). Germline CDR1 is MDHEN and CDR2 is SYDVKM. V lost 1 base, J lost 3 bases, and 7 bases lay in between. This CDR3 is 13 amino acids long. DNA of the CDR3: TGTGCCAGCAGTTTATACAGGGTCTACGAGCAGTACTTC. Translation: CASSLYRVYEQYF. The full variable domain, in which reference TRBV28 and TRBJ2-7 provide the parts outside the CDR3, is DVKVTQSSRYLVKRTGEKVFLECVQDMDHENMFWYRQDPGLGLRLIYFSYDVKMKEKGDIPEGYSVSREKKERFSLILESASTNQTSMYLCASSLYRVYEQYFGPGTRLTVT.

The chain combines TRBV19 with TRBJ2-1; D uncertain. V was cut by 2 bases and J by 1 base, with 12 bases left in between. The CDR3 consists of 16 residues. Germline lookup yields CDR1 LNHDA and CDR2 SQIVND (reference sequence). As DNA, the CDR3 is TGTGCCAGTAGTATACCCTTTCAGGTTTCCTACAATGAGCAGTTCTTC. It yields the protein CASSIPFQVSYNEQFF.

The chain recombines TRBV30 with TRBJ1-1; D not certain. Looked up from germline, CDR1 is GTSNPN and CDR2 is SVGIG (reference sequence). This CDR3 has 14 amino acids. Trimming pared 1 base from V and 0 bases from J, leaving 9 bases between. CDR3: CAWSATTMNTEAFF. The CDR3 DNA reads TGTGCCTGGAGTGCGACTACTATGAACACTGAAGCTTTCTTT.

The V call is TRBV30, the J call TRBJ2-3; TRBD2 matches 16 bases. The germline V gene has CDR1 GTSNPN and CDR2 SVGIG (reference sequence). The CDR3 spans 15 residues. V lost 4 bases to trimming and J lost 6 bases; unmatched junction nucleotides: 4. The CDR3: CAWTVGLAGGDTQYF. The CDR3 coding sequence is TGTGCCTGGACCGTGGGACTAGCGGGGGGGGATACGCAGTATTTT. The full variable domain, with the rest looked up from reference TRBV30 and TRBJ2-3, is SQTIHQWPATLVQPVGSPLSLECTVEGTSNPNLYWYRQAAGRGLQLLFYSVGIGQISSEVPQNLSASRPQDRQFILSSKKLLLSDSGFYLCAWTVGLAGGDTQYFGPGTRLTVL.

This chain links TRBV4-1 with TRBJ2-7, with TRBD1 identical over 8 bases. The ends lost 5 bases at V and 3 bases at J; junction bases unmatched: 6. The V gene's germline CDR1 is MGHRA and CDR2 YSYEKL. CDR3 length: 14 amino acids. CDR3 sequence reads: CASSVRQGIYEQYF. CDR3 coding DNA: TGCGCCAGCAGCGTTAGACAGGGGATCTACGAGCAGTACTTC.

The chain links TRBV7-3 to TRBJ1-5, with a tentative D call TRBD1 (6 bases). Germline values: CDR1 SGHTA, CDR2 FQGTGA. This CDR3 region has 16 residues. Between the trimmed V and J ends, which lost 1 base and 3 bases, there was a span of 13 bases. The CDR3 DNA follows: TGTGCCAGCAGCTTAAGCGACAGGAAAAACAATCAGCCCCAGCATTTT. Translating gives CASSLSDRKNNQPQHF.